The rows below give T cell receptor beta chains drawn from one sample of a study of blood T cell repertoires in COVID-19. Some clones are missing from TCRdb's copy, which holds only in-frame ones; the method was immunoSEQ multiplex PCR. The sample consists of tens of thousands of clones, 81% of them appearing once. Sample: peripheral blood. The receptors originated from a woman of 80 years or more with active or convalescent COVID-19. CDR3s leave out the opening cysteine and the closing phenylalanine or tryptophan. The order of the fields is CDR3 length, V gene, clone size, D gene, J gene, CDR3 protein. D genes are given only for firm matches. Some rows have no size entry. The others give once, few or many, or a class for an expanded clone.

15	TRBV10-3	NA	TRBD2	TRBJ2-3	AISESPSSGGSDTQY
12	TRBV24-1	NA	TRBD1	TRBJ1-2	ATSDAGTGVGYT
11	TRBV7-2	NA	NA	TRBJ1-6	ASSLADRPPLH
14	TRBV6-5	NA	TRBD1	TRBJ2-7	ASSLLSGGDVYEQY
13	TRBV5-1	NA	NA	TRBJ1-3	ASSIAGDSGNTIY
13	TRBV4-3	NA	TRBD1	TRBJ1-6	ASSQARTGTSPLH
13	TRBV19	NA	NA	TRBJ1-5	ASSILQGSNQPQH
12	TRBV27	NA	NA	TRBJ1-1	ASSFLQGNTEAF
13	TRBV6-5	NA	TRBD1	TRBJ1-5	ASSRQGYSNQPQH
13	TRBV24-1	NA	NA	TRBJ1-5	ATSDSVTASGPQH
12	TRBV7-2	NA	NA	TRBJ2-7	ASSLPLRSYEQY
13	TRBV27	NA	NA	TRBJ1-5	ASSLTGISNQPQH
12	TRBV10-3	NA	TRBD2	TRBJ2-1	AIRPGGALGEQF
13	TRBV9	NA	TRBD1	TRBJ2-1	ASSPGTGFFNEQF
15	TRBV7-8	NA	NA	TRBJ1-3	ASSLVTGLGGGNTIY
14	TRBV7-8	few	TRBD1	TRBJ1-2	ASSSTRTGTGYGYT
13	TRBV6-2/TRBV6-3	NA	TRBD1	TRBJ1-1	ASSRRQGMNTEAF
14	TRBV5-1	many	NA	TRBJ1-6	ASSLVGGERNSPLH
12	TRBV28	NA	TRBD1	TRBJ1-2	ASGSADRVVGYT
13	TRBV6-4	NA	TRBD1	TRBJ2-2	ASSGQGADTGELF
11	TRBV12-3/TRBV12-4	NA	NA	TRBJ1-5	ASSPKSNQPQH
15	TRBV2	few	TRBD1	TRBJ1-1	ASSVVGTGFGNTEAF
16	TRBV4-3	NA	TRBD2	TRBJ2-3	ASSQDTLAGGLGDTQY
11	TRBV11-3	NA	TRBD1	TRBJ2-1	ASSATGDHEQF
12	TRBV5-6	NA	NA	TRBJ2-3	ASSPLDRKDTQY
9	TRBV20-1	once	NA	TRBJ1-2	SARIQNGYT
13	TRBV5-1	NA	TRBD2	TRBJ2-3	ASSLAGGGADTQY
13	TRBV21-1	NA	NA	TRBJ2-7	ASSSCDRAHYEQY